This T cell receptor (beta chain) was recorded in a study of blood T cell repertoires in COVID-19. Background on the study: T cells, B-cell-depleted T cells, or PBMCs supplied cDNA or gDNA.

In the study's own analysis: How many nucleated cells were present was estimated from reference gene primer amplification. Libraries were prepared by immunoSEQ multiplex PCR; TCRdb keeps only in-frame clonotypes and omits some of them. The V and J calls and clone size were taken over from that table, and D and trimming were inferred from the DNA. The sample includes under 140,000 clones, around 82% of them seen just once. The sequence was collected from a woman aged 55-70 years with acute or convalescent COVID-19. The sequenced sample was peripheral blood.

CDR3 coding DNA: TGTGCCAGTGCAGACAGACGCTATGGCTACACCTTC. Its protein product is CASADRRYGYTF. The chain has TRBV25-1 and TRBJ1-2, with TRBD1 as a possible D gene (5 bases). V lost 9 bases and J 4 bases, leaving 12 bases between the germline ends. The CDR3 spans 12 residues. Per germline, CDR1 MGHDK and CDR2 SYGVNS.